The rows below give T cell receptor beta chains drawn from one sample of a study of shared clonotypes between healthy human individuals. TCRdb's table, derived via immunoSEQ multiplex PCR, lists solely in-frame clones and lacks some. The repertoire holds 2,500,000 or so clones, with roughly 93% as singletons. The sample consisted of naive CD4+ T cells from PBMCs. Source of these receptors: a man aged 18 to 29 in good health. Some clones in this sample may be carry-over from other donors' samples. The CDR3 runs from the conserved cysteine through the conserved F or W. Fields, in order: D gene, J gene, V gene, clone size, CDR3 DNA, CDR3 protein. The D gene is left open where the match is weak. Some rows mark clone size as missing; the rest say once, few, many or name a class of expanded clone.

.,TRBJ1-2,TRBV30,.,TGTGCCTGGAGTGTACGGCCCGCACTCGTCAGGTCTTCTAACTATGGCTACACCTTC,CAWSVRPALVRSSNYGYTF
TRBD2,TRBJ2-1,TRBV4-2,.,TGTGCCAGCAGCCAAAGACTAGCGGGAGGGCCCTCCGATGAGCAGTTCTTC,CASSQRLAGGPSDEQFF
.,TRBJ2-2,TRBV7-7,.,TGTGCCAGCAGCCGCGACACATACACCGGGGAGCTGTTTTTT,CASSRDTYTGELFF
TRBD2,TRBJ2-7,TRBV6-5,.,TGTGCCAGCAGTTACTCGACGGGGGGCTACGAGCAGTACTTC,CASSYSTGGYEQYF
TRBD1,TRBJ2-2,TRBV5-4,.,TGTGCCAGCAGCTTGGGAGGGACAGGGGGCTCCGGGGAGCTGTTTTTT,CASSLGGTGGSGELFF
TRBD2,TRBJ2-7,TRBV7-2,.,TGTGCCAGCAACAGACCGGGGGCTAGCGGGAGTCACGAGCAGTACTTC,CASNRPGASGSHEQYF
.,TRBJ2-3,TRBV25-1,.,TGTGCCAGCAGTGAACGGAGGAGCACCCCAGATACGCAGTATTTT,CASSERRSTPDTQYF
TRBD2,TRBJ2-3,TRBV5-1,.,TGCGCCAGCAGCTTGGATGGACTAGCGGGGAGGGATACGCAGTATTTT,CASSLDGLAGRDTQYF
.,TRBJ2-2,TRBV19,.,TGTGCCAGTACCGTCCTGAACACCGGGGAGCTGTTTTTT,CASTVLNTGELFF
.,TRBJ2-7,TRBV25-1,once,TGTGCCGGAGGGACGGCCATCGTCCCATCCTACGAGCAGTACTTC,CAGGTAIVPSYEQYF
TRBD1,TRBJ1-1,TRBV28,.,TGTGCCAGCGGGTTTCTCCCGGGACAGGGGGGGGTTTCGTTGAACACTGAAGCTTTCTTT,CASGFLPGQGGVSLNTEAFF
.,TRBJ1-6,TRBV2,.,TGTGCCAGCAGTGACGACGATTCACCCCTCCACTTT,CASSDDDSPLHF
.,TRBJ2-3,TRBV10-3,.,TGTGCCATCAGTGAGTCCTGGACCACGGATACGCAGTATTTT,CAISESWTTDTQYF
TRBD1,TRBJ1-1,TRBV28,.,TGTGCCAGCAGTCACTCGACAGGGGAAACTGAAGCTTTCTTT,CASSHSTGETEAFF
.,TRBJ2-1,TRBV6-6,.,TGTGCCAGCACCCGAGCGTTCCGGTCGGGTGAGCAGTTCTTC,CASTRAFRSGEQFF
TRBD2,TRBJ2-2,TRBV5-5,.,TGTGCCAGCACCGTAGCGGGAGGGAACACCGGGGAGCTGTTTTTT,CASTVAGGNTGELFF
.,TRBJ2-2,TRBV19,.,TGTGCCAGTAGTATAGATTGGACAGACCCGAACACCGGGGAGCTGTTTTTT,CASSIDWTDPNTGELFF
.,TRBJ2-7,TRBV18,.,TGTGCCAGCTCACCCGTGACGGATACCTACGAGCAGTACTTC,CASSPVTDTYEQYF
.,TRBJ2-7,TRBV5-1,.,TGCGCCAGCAGCTTGGGGTTCCCGACGGGCGAGCAGTACTTC,CASSLGFPTGEQYF
.,TRBJ2-3,TRBV5-1,.,TGCGCCAGCAGACGTCCCGGACAGCCTAGCACAGATACGCAGTATTTT,CASRRPGQPSTDTQYF
TRBD1,TRBJ2-7,TRBV6-1,.,TGTGCCAGCAGTGTCGGGACAGGGGGATACGAGCAGTACTTC,CASSVGTGGYEQYF
TRBD2,TRBJ2-5,TRBV19,.,TGTGCCAGTAGTTCGGCGCGGGGGGTAAAAGAGACCCAGTACTTC,CASSSARGVKETQYF
TRBD2,TRBJ2-3,TRBV5-1,.,TGCGCCAGCAGCGTAAGCGGGGGAAGCACAGATACGCAGTATTTT,CASSVSGGSTDTQYF
.,TRBJ2-5,TRBV29-1,.,TGCAGCTCTACCGGACAGCAAGAGACCCAGTACTTC,CSSTGQQETQYF
TRBD2,TRBJ2-2,TRBV5-1,.,TGCGCCAGCAGCGCTAAAAGCGGGAGGGCCGCCGGGGAGCTGTTTTTT,CASSAKSGRAAGELFF
.,TRBJ2-6,TRBV30,.,TGTGCCTGCAGGCCGGACAGAGGGGCCAACGTCCTGACTTTC,CACRPDRGANVLTF
.,TRBJ2-4,TRBV4-3,.,TGCGCCAGCAGCCAGCGGCCTTACAGTCTAGCCAAAAACATTCAGTACTTC,CASSQRPYSLAKNIQYF
.,TRBJ2-7,TRBV5-8,.,TGTGCCAGCAGCTTGGAACCCAGGGTGACCTACGAGCAGTACTTC,CASSLEPRVTYEQYF
TRBD1,TRBJ2-1,TRBV5-6,.,TGTGCCAGCAGCTTGTTGATGGGACAGGGGCCCTACAATGAGCAGTTCTTC,CASSLLMGQGPYNEQFF
.,TRBJ2-1,TRBV18,.,TGTGCCAGCTCACTTAACCCGGGATCGTACAATGAGCAGTTCTTC,CASSLNPGSYNEQFF
.,TRBJ2-1,TRBV9,.,TGTGCCAGCAGCGTAGGTGTTGCGCAGTTCTTC,CASSVGVAQFF
TRBD2,TRBJ2-5,TRBV6-5,.,TGTGCCAGCAGTTTTGGGGGAGGGAGGGAGACCCAGTACTTC,CASSFGGGRETQYF
.,TRBJ1-5,TRBV5-5,.,TGTGCCAGCACCCACTCATGGGGGGATAGCAATCAGCCCCAGCATTTT,CASTHSWGDSNQPQHF
.,TRBJ2-7,TRBV29-1,once,TGCAGCGTTGCCGGTAAGGACGAGCAGTACTTC,CSVAGKDEQYF
.,TRBJ1-1,TRBV2,.,TGTGCCAGCGATAAGGAGGAAAACACTGAAGCTTTCTTT,CASDKEENTEAFF
TRBD2,TRBJ2-1,TRBV28,.,TGTGCCAGCAGTGTGCTAGCGGGAGCTCGGGTAGGCAATGAGCAGTTCTTC,CASSVLAGARVGNEQFF